Below are 11 T cell receptor beta chains sequenced from a single sample in a study of OX40 agonist ivuxolimab in advanced cancers. Some clones are missing from TCRdb's copy, which holds only in-frame ones; the method was immunoSEQ multiplex PCR. The repertoire holds some 80,000 clones, with approximately 94% as singletons. Sequences were derived from CD4+ or CD8+ T cells sorted from blood, sampled in a trial of the OX40 agonist ivuxolimab. Every receptor here comes from an adult with an advanced solid tumor such as melanoma, head and neck, liver or kidney cancer.

The CDR3 DNA is TGTGCCAGCAGCTTACTTCTCCAAGAGACCCAGTACTTC. Its protein product is CASSLLLQETQYF. The chain links TRBV7-6 to TRBJ2-5, with D unclear. Germline V gene lookup returns CDR1 SGHVS and CDR2 FNYEAQ. V lost 2 bases to trimming and J lost 1 base, with 5 bases between them. This CDR3 is built from 13 residues.

This clone was seen just once. The CDR3 loop reads CASSLAGTGGGKPQHF. CDR3 DNA sequence: TGTGCCAGCAGCTTAGCCGGGACAGGGGGCGGTAAGCCCCAGCATTTT. The rearrangement joins TRBV7-2 to TRBJ1-5, with 12 nucleotides matching TRBD1. The trim removed 0 bases at V and 8 bases at J, leaving 5 bases unmatched. This CDR3 spans 16 amino acids. Germline loops: CDR1 SGHTA, CDR2 FQGNSA.

V usage is TRBV25-1 and J usage is TRBJ2-5, with D possibly matching TRBD1 (6 bases). Trimming stripped 7 bases from V and 7 bases from J, with 16 bases between. CDR1 is MGHDK, CDR2 SYGVNS, per germline. The CDR3 is 13 residues long. CDR3 residues: CASTYGGSTTQYF. The CDR3 coding sequence is TGTGCCAGCACCTATGGGGGCTCGACGACCCAGTACTTC.

The rearrangement links TRBV30 to TRBJ2-7; a possible D gene is TRBD2 (5 bases). Germline loops: CDR1 GTSNPN, CDR2 SVGIG (reference sequence). CDR3 size: 14 residues. The V gene lost 3 bases and the J gene lost 3 bases, with 15 bases spanning the gap. The CDR3 loop reads CAWSNPGGRYEQYF. The CDR3, as DNA: TGTGCCTGGAGCAACCCCGGAGGCCGCTACGAGCAGTACTTC.

This chain joins TRBV5-6 and TRBJ2-1, with D possibly TRBD2 on 6 matching bases. The germline gives CDR1 SGHDT, CDR2 YYEEEE. Trimming removed 3 bases at V and 4 bases at J, with 11 bases between. The CDR3 runs 14 residues. CDR3 coding DNA: TGTGCCAGCAGCTATGGACTACTTTACAATGAGCAGTTCTTC. It is translated as CASSYGLLYNEQFF.

The chain links TRBV5-6 to TRBJ1-2, with no clear D. V was shortened by 1 base and J by 4 bases, with 8 bases between the two germline ends. Looked up from germline, CDR1 is SGHDT and CDR2 is YYEEEE. There are 13 residues in the CDR3. CDR3 loop: CASSLYEGYGYTF. In nucleotides, the CDR3 is TGTGCCAGCAGCTTGTATGAGGGCTATGGCTACACCTTC.

The CDR3 DNA sequence: TGTGCCAGCAGCGCCGACAGGGTATATACCGGGGAGCTGTTTTTT. This encodes CASSADRVYTGELFF. The chain recombines TRBV9 with TRBJ2-2; 7 bases are shared with TRBD1. V lost 3 bases to trimming and J lost 5 bases; unmatched junction nucleotides: 7. Germline CDR1 is SGDLS and CDR2 is YYNGEE. The CDR3 sequence is 15 residues long.

The CDR3: CAISGLASYNEQFF. CDR3 DNA sequence: TGTGCCATCAGCGGACTAGCGAGCTACAATGAGCAGTTCTTC. The chain uses TRBV10-3 and TRBJ2-1; 9 bases align to TRBD2. Trimming took 6 bases from V and 3 from J; bases not matched to a gene: 3. The germline V gene encodes CDR1 ENHRY and CDR2 SYGVKD. The CDR3 runs to 14 residues.

This clone was found a few times. V and J are TRBV7-2 and TRBJ2-5; D not certain. This CDR3 has 13 residues. Deletions cut 4 bases from V and 0 bases from J, with 6 bases between. The germline CDR1 and CDR2 sequences are SGHTA and FQGNSA. The CDR3 loop is CASSSEHQETQYF. In nucleotides, the CDR3 is TGTGCCAGCAGCTCGGAACACCAAGAGACCCAGTACTTC.

V is TRBV27 and J is TRBJ2-7; the D gene could be TRBD1 or TRBD2 (5 bases each). V was cut by 5 bases and J by 1 base, with 12 bases left in between. CDR1 MNHEY and CDR2 SMNVEV come from the germline V gene (reference sequence). The CDR3 runs 14 residues. The DNA of the CDR3 is TGTGCCAGCAGTAGGGGAGATCGGTCCTACGAGCAGTACTTC. Translation: CASSRGDRSYEQYF.

J is TRBJ2-1 and V is TRBV7-6; D is unresolved. The CDR3 extends over 12 amino acids. V lost 5 bases and J lost 5, with 7 bases in between. Germline V gene data show CDR1 as SGHVS and CDR2 as FNYEAQ. The DNA of the CDR3 is TGTGCCAGCAGCCCTAGGGACAATGAGCAGTTCTTC. Residues: CASSPRDNEQFF. Combining the CDR3 with reference TRBV7-6 and TRBJ2-1 gives the whole variable domain GAGVSQSPRYKVTKRGQDVALRCDPISGHVSLYWYRQALGQGPEFLTYFNYEAQQDKSGLPNDRFSAERPEGSISTLTIQRTEQRDSAMYRCASSPRDNEQFFGPGTRLTVL.